These 19 T cell receptor beta chains were all obtained from the same sample, sequenced in a study of early T cells in non-severe SARS-CoV-2 infection. TCRdb analysed the 5' RACE reads with MiXCR anew, one entry per CDR3 protein. The sample has roughly 100,000 distinct CDR3 sequences, about an eighth seen once; the top ten hold about 6%. Material for sequencing was whole blood. These receptors all stem from an adult who was a healthcare worker with PCR-confirmed SARS-CoV-2 infection or an uninfected control (not recorded which).

This clonotype was seen repeatedly, ten times or more. The rearrangement joins TRBV12-3 or TRBV12-4 to TRBJ2-7; D is uncertain. Trimming stripped 2 bases from V and 7 bases from J, with 9 bases between. The CDR3 covers 12 residues. CDR3 region: CASSLTGREQYF. The CDR3 bases are TGTGCCAGCAGTTTAACCGGGCGGGAGCAGTACTTC.

V usage is TRBV20-1 and J usage is TRBJ2-2; maybe TRBD2 (5 bases). V lost 2 bases and J 5 bases, leaving 9 bases between the germline ends. The CDR3 runs to 13 residues. Germline-derived CDR1 and CDR2 are DFQATT and SNEGSKA (reference sequence). The CDR3 loop reads CSARSGETGELFF. As DNA, the CDR3 is TGCAGTGCTAGAAGCGGTGAGACCGGGGAGCTGTTTTTT.

The gene calls are TRBV9 and TRBJ2-1, with 11 nucleotides matching TRBD2. In germline, CDR1 is SGDLS, CDR2 YYNGEE. The V segment lost 0 bases and the J segment 9 bases; nucleotides outside the gene matches: 11. This CDR3 has 17 residues. The CDR3 DNA reads as TGTGCCAGCAGCGTAGCCTCAGTAGCGGGAGGGCCAGGTGAGCAGTTCTTC. Translated, it gives CASSVASVAGGPGEQFF.

This clonotype was seen at least ten times. This sequence joins TRBV30 and TRBJ1-2; D is unresolved. Trimming took off 4 bases at V and 8 bases at J, with 26 bases between the two ends. CDR1 and CDR2 from the germline V gene are GTSNPN and SVGIG (reference sequence). This CDR3 comprises 16 residues. The CDR3 DNA follows: TGTGCCTGGATGCGGGCAGGCCTTCAACATGGATTGGGCTACACCTTC. Amino acid sequence: CAWMRAGLQHGLGYTF.

This clonotype was counted only a few times. The gene calls are TRBV19 and TRBJ2-1; 8 bases are shared with TRBD1. J gave up 8 bases and V 0 bases, and 9 bases lay outside the gene matches. Germline V gene sequence: CDR1 LNHDA, CDR2 SQIVND (reference sequence). This CDR3 contains 16 residues. In nucleotides, the CDR3 is TGTGCCAGTAGTATAGATCAGGTGGACAGGGTGCATGAGCAGTTCTTC. As protein: CASSIDQVDRVHEQFF.

J is TRBJ2-1 and V is TRBV28; the D gene is possibly TRBD2 (5 bases). The V and J ends lost 4 bases and 6 bases respectively, with 16 bases between them. CDR1 and CDR2 (germline): MDHEN, SYDVKM. This CDR3 has 15 residues. As DNA, the CDR3 is TGTGCCAGCAGTTCTCTCCCCCCGGACTCCAATGAGCAGTTCTTC. Its protein product is CASSSLPPDSNEQFF.

V usage is TRBV12-3 or TRBV12-4 and J usage is TRBJ1-1; D is unresolved. Trimming left V 7 bases short and J 5 bases short, with 20 bases between. This CDR3 region has 15 residues. The CDR3 DNA reads TGTGCCAGCACCATCCGGCCGGGATGGGAAACTGAAGCTTTCTTT. This codes for CASTIRPGWETEAFF.

This clonotype came up a few times. CDR3 nucleotide sequence: TGTGCCAGCAGTTACGCTGGACATGGCTACACCTTC. Translating gives CASSYAGHGYTF. The chain employs TRBV6-6 and TRBJ1-2; no reliable D call. The V end was cut by 2 bases, the J end by 6 bases, with 7 bases between. The CDR3 is 12 amino acids. CDR1 and CDR2 from the germline V gene are MNHNY and SVGAGI (reference sequence).

A note on this clonotype: Being one base from a much bigger clone, this may be a read error. V is TRBV28 and J is TRBJ2-7, with 7 bases that match TRBD1. CDR3 length equals 15 residues. Germline values: CDR1 MDHEN, CDR2 SYDVKM. V shed 3 bases and J 7 bases; nucleotides not matched to a gene: 12. CDR3 bases: TGTGCCAGCAGTTTTAGCTCCACAGGGGACGGGGAGCAGTACTTC. Protein product: CASSFSSTGDGEQYF.

This sequence joins TRBV6-2 or TRBV6-3 and TRBJ2-1; D is ambiguous. V lost 5 bases and J 7 bases, leaving 21 bases between the germline ends. The CDR3 loop spans 16 amino acids. Per the germline V gene, CDR1 is MNHEY and CDR2 is SVGEGT. This chain's CDR3 is CASSRPLEYYKNEQFF. The DNA of the CDR3 is TGTGCCAGCAGTCGACCGCTAGAGTATTACAAGAATGAGCAGTTCTTC.

In its sample, this clonotype was seen many times. V gene TRBV5-6 combines with J gene TRBJ1-5, with D tentatively TRBD1 (5 bases). This CDR3 contains 14 residues. V gave up 0 bases and J gave up 8 bases, with 12 bases separating them. Germline V gives CDR1 SGHDT, CDR2 YYEEEE. DNA for the CDR3: TGTGCCAGCAGCTTGGGGAGGGGTTTAGAGCCCCAGCATTTT. Amino acid sequence: CASSLGRGLEPQHF. Full variable domain (remainder filled in from reference TRBV5-6 and TRBJ1-5): DAGVTQSPTHLIKTRGQQVTLRCSPKSGHDTVSWYQQALGQGPQFIFQYYEEEERQRGNFPDRFSGHQFPNYSSELNVNALLLGDSALYLCASSLGRGLEPQHFGDGTRLSIL.

V gene TRBV28 combines with J gene TRBJ2-7; the match to TRBD2 covers 8 bases. CDR1 MDHEN and CDR2 SYDVKM come from the germline V gene. V lost 3 bases and J lost 3; bases outside the gene matches: 7. This CDR3 has 15 amino acids. The chain's CDR3 is CASSFSREGYYEQYF. The DNA for the CDR3 is TGTGCCAGCAGTTTCTCCCGGGAGGGTTACTACGAGCAGTACTTC.

This clonotype has a handful of counts. The CDR3 spells CASSAGTGSQETQYF. Written as DNA, the CDR3 is TGTGCCAGCAGTGCCGGGACAGGGAGCCAAGAGACCCAGTACTTC. The rearrangement uses TRBV28 and TRBJ2-5, with 9 positions matching TRBD1. The length of the CDR3 is 15 residues. Trimming took 5 bases from V and 1 from J; bases not matched to a gene: 5. CDR1 is MDHEN and CDR2 is SYDVKM in the germline V gene.

This chain joins TRBV27 and TRBJ2-7; D possibly matches TRBD1 or TRBD2 (5 bases each). The CDR3 contains 12 residues. Germline values: CDR1 MNHEY, CDR2 SMNVEV (reference sequence). V was trimmed by 6 bases and J by 5 bases, leaving 11 bases between them. The CDR3 DNA reads as TGTGCCAGCAGAGAACGGGGCGACGAGCAGTACTTC. Translated, it gives CASRERGDEQYF.

V and J are TRBV5-1 and TRBJ2-2; D is undetermined. The CDR3 runs to 17 residues. Per germline, CDR1 SGHRS and CDR2 YFSETQ. Trimming removed 3 bases from V and 0 bases from J, with 15 bases in between. The CDR3 here is CASSSPPIGANTGELFF. The CDR3 DNA is TGCGCCAGCAGCTCCCCCCCCATTGGGGCGAACACCGGGGAGCTGTTTTTT.

This chain links TRBV5-1 with TRBJ2-7; D gene uncertain. Looked up from germline, CDR1 is SGHRS and CDR2 is YFSETQ. V lost 0 bases, J lost 6 bases, and 10 bases lay in between. The CDR3 totals 13 residues. The CDR3 sequence: CASSLAFVGEQYF. The CDR3 region has the DNA TGCGCCAGCAGCTTGGCGTTCGTGGGCGAGCAGTACTTC. The complete variable domain, with remaining parts taken from reference TRBV5-1 and TRBJ2-7, reads KAGVTQTPRYLIKTRGQQVTLSCSPISGHRSVSWYQQTPGQGLQFLFEYFSETQRNKGNFPGRFSGRQFSNSRSEMNVSTLELGDSALYLCASSLAFVGEQYFGPGTRLTVT.

This clonotype was observed at least ten times. The chain uses TRBV3-1 and TRBJ1-1; D remains ambiguous. CDR1 is LGHDT and CDR2 is YNNKEL in the germline V gene (reference sequence). The CDR3 consists of 14 residues. Trimming shortened V by 4 bases and J by 10 bases, and 19 bases separated the two germline ends. As DNA, the CDR3 is TGTGCCAGCAGCCGAACTGCAGGTCGGCGTGGAGCTTTCTTT. Translating gives CASSRTAGRRGAFF.

Details on this clonotype: Without the conserved terminal phenylalanine or tryptophan, this CDR3 likely stems from a read error. This chain joins TRBV6-5 and TRBJ2-2; 9 nucleotides agree with TRBD2. Trimming took 3 bases from V and 7 from J; bases not matched to a gene: 9. This CDR3 is built from 16 residues. Germline CDR1 reads MNHEY; CDR2 reads SVGAGI. CDR3 coding DNA: TGTGCCAGCAGTTATCACCCTAGCGGGGCAGGCGGGGAGCTGTTTTCT. Translating it yields CASSYHPSGAGGELFS.

This clonotype showed up many times. The V gene is TRBV4-1, the J gene TRBJ2-7, with D possibly TRBD2 on 6 matching bases. V lost 3 bases to trimming and J lost 4 bases, with 16 bases between them. This CDR3 is 15 amino acids long. From germline, CDR1 is MGHRA and CDR2 YSYEKL. This chain's CDR3 is CASSHQGGGVYEQYF. The DNA for the CDR3 is TGCGCCAGCAGCCATCAGGGAGGAGGGGTATACGAGCAGTACTTC.